What follows are 19 T cell receptor beta chains derived from one specimen sequenced in a study of blood T cell repertoires in COVID-19. Profiling relied on immunoSEQ multiplex PCR, and the TCRdb table lists in-frame clones only, not all of them. The sample lists about 350,000 clones, less than 90% seen once, with 2.5% to 3% in the top ten. Sample: PBMCs or T cells enriched from blood (not recorded which). The receptors were gathered from a woman younger than 45 who had recovered from COVID-19.

In this sample, this clone turned up a few times. The DNA for the CDR3 is TGTGCCAGCGACCCAGGGGATTCGTCCTACGAGCAGTACTTC. This encodes CASDPGDSSYEQYF. This sequence joins TRBV2 and TRBJ2-7; TRBD1 is a possible D gene (6 bases). V lost 8 bases and J 1 base, leaving 15 bases between the germline ends. From germline, CDR1 is SNHLY and CDR2 FYNNEI. The CDR3 runs 14 residues.

This clone was seen only a few times. The chain uses TRBV5-6 and TRBJ2-5; D is undetermined. The CDR3 consists of 14 residues. Trimming pared 0 bases from V and 5 bases from J, leaving 11 bases between. The V gene's germline CDR1 is SGHDT and CDR2 YYEEEE. The CDR3: CASSLEARLETQYF. The CDR3 region has the DNA TGTGCCAGCAGCTTGGAGGCTAGGCTGGAGACCCAGTACTTC.

The chain uses TRBV5-4 and TRBJ2-2; 9 bases line up with TRBD1. This CDR3 has 16 amino acids. Germline CDR1 SGHNT, CDR2 YYREEE (reference sequence). Trimming cost V 5 bases and J 0 bases; bases outside gene matches: 5. The CDR3, as DNA: TGTGCCAGCAGTACCGGGACAGGGACGAACACCGGGGAGCTGTTTTTT. Amino acid sequence: CASSTGTGTNTGELFF.

This clone showed up just once. V and J are TRBV7-9 and TRBJ2-6; D unresolved. Germline V gene sequence: CDR1 SEHNR, CDR2 FQNEAQ (reference sequence). This CDR3 has 17 residues. Trimming took 4 bases from V and 2 from J, leaving 15 bases between them. The CDR3 DNA is TGTGCCAGCAGCTCCCGACTTCCCCACCCTGGGGCCAACGTCCTGACTTTC. This gives the protein CASSSRLPHPGANVLTF.

The chain is built from TRBV13 and TRBJ2-7; D perhaps matches TRBD2 (6 bases). CDR1 is PRHDT and CDR2 is FYEKMQ in the germline V gene (reference sequence). This CDR3 is built from 14 residues. Trimming removed 4 bases at V and 7 bases at J, with 17 bases between. The CDR3 DNA follows: TGTGCCAGCAGCTCAGGATTGGGACTCGGGGAGCAGTACTTC. The encoded protein is CASSSGLGLGEQYF. Full variable domain (missing parts from reference TRBV13 and TRBJ2-7): AAGVIQSPRHLIKEKRETATLKCYPIPRHDTVYWYQQGPGQDPQFLISFYEKMQSDKGSIPDRFSAQQFSDYHSELNMSSLELGDSALYFCASSSGLGLGEQYFGPGTRLTVT.

The rearrangement joins TRBV3-1 (or the pseudogene TRBV3-2) to TRBJ2-6, with 9 positions matching TRBD2. CDR1 and CDR2 from the germline V gene are LGHDT and YNNKEL (reference sequence). This CDR3 contains 20 residues. The V segment lost 0 bases and the J segment 0 bases; nucleotides outside the gene matches: 9. CDR3 nucleotide sequence: TGTGCCAGCAGCCAAGACCCAGGACTAGCGACCTCCTCTGGGGCCAACGTCCTGACTTTC. Amino acid sequence: CASSQDPGLATSSGANVLTF.

The rearrangement links TRBV5-1 to TRBJ2-3, with 7 bases matching TRBD1. V lost 4 bases, J lost 4 bases, and 12 bases stayed unmatched. The CDR3 extends over 16 amino acids. Germline CDR1 SGHRS, CDR2 YFSETQ. The CDR3 sequence: CASSLEQGSFADTQYF. CDR3 nucleotide sequence: TGCGCCAGCAGCCTCGAACAGGGGTCTTTCGCAGATACGCAGTATTTT.

V gene TRBV9 combines with J gene TRBJ2-2; D not resolved. Looked up from germline, CDR1 is SGDLS and CDR2 is YYNGEE. The CDR3 is made up of 12 amino acids. V was trimmed by 3 bases and J by 5 bases, leaving 5 bases between them. The CDR3 nucleotides read TGTGCCAGCAGCGCGTCTACCGGGGAGCTGTTTTTT. It codes for CASSASTGELFF.

The gene calls are TRBV3-1 (or the pseudogene TRBV3-2) and TRBJ2-1; D is unresolved. The CDR3 is made up of 14 amino acids. CDR1 is LGHDT and CDR2 is YNNKEL in the germline V gene (reference sequence). V lost 4 bases and J lost 6, with 13 bases in between. The CDR3 DNA reads TGTGCCAGCAGCCTCGTCGAGTCGTCCAATGAGCAGTTCTTC. This sequence encodes CASSLVESSNEQFF.

This chain connects TRBV9 to TRBJ2-3; a possible D gene is TRBD1 (5 bases). The germline V gene encodes CDR1 SGDLS and CDR2 YYNGEE. V was pared by 3 bases and J by 7 bases, with 9 bases between. This CDR3 contains 12 residues. CDR3 in DNA: TGTGCCAGCAGCGAGGGGATTCATACGCAGTATTTT. As protein: CASSEGIHTQYF. The whole variable domain, filled in from reference TRBV9 and TRBJ2-3, reads DSGVTQTPKHLITATGQRVTLRCSPRSGDLSVYWYQQSLDQGLQFLIQYYNGEERAKGNILERFSAQQFPDLHSELNLSSLELGDSALYFCASSEGIHTQYFGPGTRLTVL.

The chain is built from TRBV5-1 and TRBJ1-4, with 7 bases aligning to TRBD1. This CDR3 contains 14 residues. Trimming removed 4 bases from V and 5 bases from J; junction bases left unmatched: 5. Looked up from germline, CDR1 is SGHRS and CDR2 is YFSETQ. The CDR3 DNA follows: TGCGCCAGCAGCCTAGGGGGCGGGAATGAAAAACTGTTTTTT. This sequence encodes CASSLGGGNEKLFF.

This chain's CDR3 is CASSPTGGSLSPLHF. In DNA form, the CDR3 reads TGTGCCAGCTCCCCCACGGGCGGGTCCCTTTCACCCCTCCACTTT. The V gene is TRBV18, the J gene TRBJ1-6, with no clear D. V lost 6 bases to trimming and J lost 9 bases, with 18 bases between them. This CDR3 is built from 15 residues. Germline V lookup: CDR1 KGHSH, CDR2 LQKENI.

The rearrangement uses TRBV28 and TRBJ1-6; no reliable D call. The V end was cut by 3 bases, the J end by 8 bases, with 2 bases between. CDR1 and CDR2 from the germline V gene are MDHEN and SYDVKM. The CDR3 spans 11 residues. CDR3 nucleotide sequence: TGTGCCAGCAGTTTCGATTCACCCCTCCACTTT. Protein: CASSFDSPLHF. Drawing the rest from reference TRBV28 and TRBJ1-6, the complete variable domain is DVKVTQSSRYLVKRTGEKVFLECVQDMDHENMFWYRQDPGLGLRLIYFSYDVKMKEKGDIPEGYSVSREKKERFSLILESASTNQTSMYLCASSFDSPLHFGNGTRLTVT.

The chain recombines TRBV24-1 with TRBJ2-5, with no clear D. V lost 3 bases and J lost 4, with 5 bases in between. Germline CDR1 KGHDR, CDR2 SFDVKD. CDR3 length: 12 residues. In nucleotides, the CDR3 is TGTGCCACCAGTGATCCAGGAGAGACCCAGTACTTC. It is translated as CATSDPGETQYF.

This clone was detected only once. The V gene is TRBV2, the J gene TRBJ1-5; unclear D gene. This CDR3 has 14 amino acids. From germline, CDR1 is SNHLY and CDR2 FYNNEI. Deletions cut 8 bases from V and 5 bases from J, with 16 bases between. In nucleotides, the CDR3 is TGTGCCAGCGGCCAGAAGGGAGGAGATCAGCCCCAGCATTTT. Translation gives CASGQKGGDQPQHF. The full variable domain, completed using reference TRBV2 and TRBJ1-5, is EPEVTQTPSHQVTQMGQEVILRCVPISNHLYFYWYRQILGQKVEFLVSFYNNEISEKSEIFDDQFSVERPDGSNFTLKIRSTKLEDSAMYFCASGQKGGDQPQHFGDGTRLSIL.

The chain joins TRBV5-4 to TRBJ2-1; TRBD2 matches at 10 bases. The CDR3 has 15 residues. Germline assignment: CDR1 SGHNT and CDR2 YYREEE (reference sequence). Trimming removed 7 bases from V and 6 bases from J; junction bases left unmatched: 10. In nucleotides, the CDR3 is TGTGCCAGCGGCCCTAGCGGGAGCACGGGCAATGAGCAGTTCTTC. It yields the protein CASGPSGSTGNEQFF.

This clone was observed a single time. The chain joins TRBV4-2 to TRBJ1-4; TRBD1 matches at 10 bases. V lost 3 bases, J lost 10 bases, and 5 bases stayed unmatched. The germline V gene encodes CDR1 LGHNA and CDR2 YNFKEQ. The length of the CDR3 is 14 residues. This CDR3 is CASSQGTGERKLFF. As DNA, the CDR3 is TGTGCCAGCAGCCAGGGGACAGGGGAACGAAAACTGTTTTTT.

V gene TRBV12-5 combines with J gene TRBJ1-1; D remains unclear. Germline V lookup: CDR1 LGHNT, CDR2 FRNRAP. The CDR3 is 12 residues long. Trimming pared 1 base from V and 9 bases from J, leaving 9 bases between. CDR3 in DNA: TGTGCTAGTGGTTTGGGTCTGTATAAAGCTTTCTTT. Protein: CASGLGLYKAFF.

In this sample, this clone turned up a few times. V gene TRBV5-1 combines with J gene TRBJ1-3, with unresolved D. The CDR3 extends over 16 amino acids. V shed 0 bases and J shed 4 bases, with 14 bases lying between them. Germline V lookup: CDR1 SGHRS, CDR2 YFSETQ. CDR3 region: CASSLVSGEAGNTIYF. The CDR3 DNA is TGCGCCAGCAGCTTGGTTAGTGGGGAGGCCGGAAACACCATATATTTT.